The 14 T cell receptor beta chains below were found in one sample sequenced in a study of T cell changes during pregnancy in multiple sclerosis (dated by TCRdb to the late 2010s). Library preparation employed the immunoSEQ multiplex PCR assay. The source is immuneACCESS, and TCRdb retained only in-frame sequences with V and J called. Part of the clones is not carried over; for the studies checked, unresolved V genes explain less than half of this, and the remainder is unexplained. The sample data list 55,000 to 85,000 clones, and 80% to 95% of these were observed just once. Of the sample, 0.29% is held by the ten largest clones. The sequencing used CD4+ T cells from peripheral blood mononuclear cells, collected after pregnancy. These TCRs come from a female donor with multiple sclerosis, enrolled in a pregnancy study.

V is TRBV10-2 and J is TRBJ1-2; 9 bases are a match to TRBD1. Germline-derived CDR1 and CDR2 are WSHSY and SAAADI. The CDR3 is made up of 13 amino acids. V trimming: 5 bases; J trimming: 6 bases; junction bases outside the gene matches: 4. Here the CDR3 reads CASSLRTGDGYTF. The CDR3 nucleotides read TGCGCCAGCAGTCTCCGGACAGGGGATGGCTACACCTTC.

This clone was seen only once. The CDR3: CASSVPGVGPTEAFF. The CDR3, as DNA: TGTGCCAGCAGCGTTCCAGGGGTTGGGCCCACTGAAGCTTTCTTT. J is TRBJ1-1 and V is TRBV5-8, with D possibly being TRBD1 (6 bases). The CDR3 sequence is 15 residues long. V lost 4 bases, J lost 4 bases, and 17 bases lay in between. Germline values: CDR1 SGHTS, CDR2 YDEGEE.

This clone came up a few times. The CDR3 DNA sequence: TGTGCCAGCAGCTCCCAAAAGGTCCCAGGGAGGGCCTCCTACGAGCAGTACTTC. Protein product: CASSSQKVPGRASYEQYF. The chain couples TRBV7-9 to TRBJ2-7; TRBD2 agrees at 7 bases. The germline V gene has CDR1 SEHNR and CDR2 FQNEAQ (reference sequence). Germline trimming cut 4 bases from V and 0 bases from J; bases unmatched to any gene: 15. The CDR3 has 18 amino acids. Using reference TRBV7-9 and TRBJ2-7 for the parts outside the CDR3, the full variable domain is DTGVSQNPRHKITKRGQNVTFRCDPISEHNRLYWYRQTLGQGPEFLTYFQNEAQLEKSRLLSDRFSAERPKGSFSTLEIQRTEQGDSAMYLCASSSQKVPGRASYEQYFGPGTRLTVT.

The CDR3 region is CASTGSFGEQFF. The CDR3 coding sequence is TGTGCCAGCACGGGGTCCTTCGGTGAGCAGTTCTTC. V and J are TRBV9 and TRBJ2-1; TRBD2 might be the D (5 bases). Trimming cost V 6 bases and J 9 bases, with 13 bases left between them. CDR3 length equals 12 residues. Looked up from germline, CDR1 is SGDLS and CDR2 is YYNGEE. The variable domain in full, with the rest retrieved from reference TRBV9 and TRBJ2-1, is DSGVTQTPKHLITATGQRVTLRCSPRSGDLSVYWYQQSLDQGLQFLIQYYNGEERAKGNILERFSAQQFPDLHSELNLSSLELGDSALYFCASTGSFGEQFFGPGTRLTVL.

The rearrangement links TRBV5-4 to TRBJ2-7, with TRBD2 matching over 12 bases. V was clipped by 4 bases and J by 1 base; unmatched bases: 6. The germline V gene has CDR1 SGHNT and CDR2 YYREEE (reference sequence). This CDR3 spans 16 amino acids. The CDR3 sequence: CASSHSGTSGSYEQYF. DNA for the CDR3: TGTGCCAGCAGCCATTCAGGGACTAGCGGGTCCTACGAGCAGTACTTC.

The chain combines TRBV11-2 with TRBJ1-2; tentative D call: TRBD1 (5 bases). Germline loops: CDR1 SGHAT, CDR2 FQNNGV. V was shortened by 5 bases and J by 8 bases, with 18 bases between the two germline ends. The CDR3 loop spans 14 amino acids. CDR3 in DNA: TGTGCCAGCAGCCCCCGGGTCGGGCCAGGGGGCTACACCTTC. Translating it yields CASSPRVGPGGYTF.

This clone was found once. The gene calls are TRBV18 and TRBJ2-7; D is unclear. V lost 2 bases and J lost 3, with 17 bases in between. In germline, CDR1 is KGHSH, CDR2 LQKENI. This CDR3 spans 16 amino acids. The CDR3 reads CASSPKSGGFGYEQYF. The CDR3 DNA follows: TGTGCCAGCTCACCAAAATCAGGTGGCTTTGGCTACGAGCAGTACTTC.

This sequence joins TRBV4-1 and TRBJ1-1; 7 positions agree with TRBD1. Germline lookup yields CDR1 MGHRA and CDR2 YSYEKL. Trimming took 3 bases from V and 0 from J; bases not matched to a gene: 10. This CDR3 spans 17 amino acids. The CDR3 coding sequence is TGCGCCAGCAGCCACTTCACCTCAGGGGGGATGAACACTGAAGCTTTCTTT. It translates to CASSHFTSGGMNTEAFF.

This sequence joins TRBV27 and TRBJ1-1, with D tentatively TRBD1 (6 bases). The V end was cut by 6 bases, the J end by 7 bases, with 9 bases between. The CDR3 is 11 amino acids. CDR1 MNHEY and CDR2 SMNVEV come from the germline V gene (reference sequence). The CDR3 nucleotides read TGTGCCAGCAGACAGGGCCTTGAAGCTTTCTTT. It encodes CASRQGLEAFF.

This clone has more than one count but fewer than ten. This chain uses TRBV7-9 with TRBJ1-5; tentatively, D is TRBD1 (5 bases). The CDR3 contains 13 residues. Deletions cut 5 bases from V and 1 base from J, with 6 bases between. CDR1 is SEHNR and CDR2 is FQNEAQ in the germline V gene (reference sequence). This CDR3 is CASSKGSNQPQHF. CDR3 DNA sequence: TGTGCCAGCAGCAAGGGGAGCAATCAGCCCCAGCATTTT.

This chain joins TRBV7-9 and TRBJ2-7, with 7 bases identical to TRBD1. Germline CDR1 SEHNR, CDR2 FQNEAQ (reference sequence). V trimming: 5 bases; J trimming: 9 bases; junction bases outside the gene matches: 10. The CDR3 consists of 13 residues. The CDR3 DNA follows: TGTGCCAGCAGCGGGACAGATACTACTTGGCAGTACTTC. Its protein product is CASSGTDTTWQYF.

The chain joins TRBV5-4 to TRBJ2-7, with D tentatively TRBD2 (5 bases). The germline V gene encodes CDR1 SGHNT and CDR2 YYREEE (reference sequence). The CDR3 is made up of 14 amino acids. V was clipped by 3 bases and J by 0 bases, with 10 bases between them. CDR3 residues: CASSSRTDSYEQYF. In DNA, the CDR3 is TGTGCCAGCAGCTCCCGGACTGACTCCTACGAGCAGTACTTC.

This sequence joins TRBV10-1 and TRBJ2-3; D might be TRBD2 (5 bases). Trimming removed 10 bases at V and 1 base at J, with 15 bases between. CDR1 and CDR2 (germline): WNHNN, SYGVQD (reference sequence). This CDR3 is built from 14 residues. DNA of the CDR3: TGCGCCATCACCAGCGGTCCCCGCACAGATACGCAGTATTTT. Translating gives CAITSGPRTDTQYF.

V gene TRBV11-2 combines with J gene TRBJ2-1; a possible D gene is TRBD2 (6 bases). CDR1 is SGHAT, CDR2 FQNNGV, per germline. The CDR3 has 13 residues. V lost 5 bases and J 7 bases, leaving 12 bases between the germline ends. CDR3 coding DNA: TGTGCCAGCAGCCTAGGACGGGGGAATGAGCAGTTCTTC. Its protein product is CASSLGRGNEQFF.